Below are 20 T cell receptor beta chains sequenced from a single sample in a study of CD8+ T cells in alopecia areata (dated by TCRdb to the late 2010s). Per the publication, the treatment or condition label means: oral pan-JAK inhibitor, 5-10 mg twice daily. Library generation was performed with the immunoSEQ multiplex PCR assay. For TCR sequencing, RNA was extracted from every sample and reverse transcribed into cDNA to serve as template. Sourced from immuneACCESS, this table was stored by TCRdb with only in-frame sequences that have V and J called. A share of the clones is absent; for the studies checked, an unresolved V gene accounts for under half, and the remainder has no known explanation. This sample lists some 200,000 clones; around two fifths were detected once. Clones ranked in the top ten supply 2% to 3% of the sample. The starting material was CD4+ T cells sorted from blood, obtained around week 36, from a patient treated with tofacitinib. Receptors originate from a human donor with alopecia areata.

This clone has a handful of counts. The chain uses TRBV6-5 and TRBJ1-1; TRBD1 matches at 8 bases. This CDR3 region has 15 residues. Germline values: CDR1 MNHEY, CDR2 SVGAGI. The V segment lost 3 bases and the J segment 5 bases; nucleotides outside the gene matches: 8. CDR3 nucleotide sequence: TGTGCCAGCAGTTATAACGGACAGGGTGGAACTGAAGCTTTCTTT. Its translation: CASSYNGQGGTEAFF.

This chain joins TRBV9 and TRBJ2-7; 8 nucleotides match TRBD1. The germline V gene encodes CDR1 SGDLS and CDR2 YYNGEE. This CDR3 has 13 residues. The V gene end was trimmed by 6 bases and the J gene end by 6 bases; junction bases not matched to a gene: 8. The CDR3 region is CASNGQGAGEQYF. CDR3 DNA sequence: TGTGCCAGCAACGGGCAGGGGGCCGGCGAGCAGTACTTC.

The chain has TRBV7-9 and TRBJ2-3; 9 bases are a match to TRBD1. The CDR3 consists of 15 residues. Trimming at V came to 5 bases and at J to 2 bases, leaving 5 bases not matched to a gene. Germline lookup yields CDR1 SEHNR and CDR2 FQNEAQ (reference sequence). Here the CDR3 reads CASSQQGALTDTQYF. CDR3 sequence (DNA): TGTGCCAGCAGCCAACAGGGGGCGCTCACAGATACGCAGTATTTT.

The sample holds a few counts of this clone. CDR3 sequence reads: CASSLGQASSYNEQFF. The CDR3 nucleotides read TGTGCCAGCAGCTTGGGACAGGCGAGCTCCTACAATGAGCAGTTCTTC. V usage is TRBV5-4 and J usage is TRBJ2-1; D might be TRBD1 (6 bases). Trimming took off 0 bases at V and 0 bases at J, with 10 bases between the two ends. Germline assignment: CDR1 SGHNT and CDR2 YYREEE (reference sequence). CDR3 length equals 16 residues. Filled out from reference TRBV5-4 and TRBJ2-1, the complete variable domain reads ETGVTQSPTHLIKTRGQQVTLRCSSQSGHNTVSWYQQALGQGPQFIFQYYREEENGRGNFPPRFSGLQFPNYSSELNVNALELDDSALYLCASSLGQASSYNEQFFGPGTRLTVL.

Written as DNA, the CDR3 is TGCAGTGCTAGAGGGGCGGAGACCCAGTACTTC. Amino acids: CSARGAETQYF. This rearrangement joins TRBV20-1 to TRBJ2-5; no reliable D call. V lost 1 base, J lost 5 bases, and 5 bases lay in between. The CDR3 has 11 residues. Germline loops: CDR1 DFQATT, CDR2 SNEGSKA (reference sequence).

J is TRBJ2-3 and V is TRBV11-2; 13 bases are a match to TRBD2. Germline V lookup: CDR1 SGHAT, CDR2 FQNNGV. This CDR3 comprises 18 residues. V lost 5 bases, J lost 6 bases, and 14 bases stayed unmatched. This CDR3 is CASSPTIRTSGRGDTQYF. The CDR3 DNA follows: TGTGCCAGCAGCCCGACGATTAGGACTAGCGGGAGAGGGGATACGCAGTATTTT.

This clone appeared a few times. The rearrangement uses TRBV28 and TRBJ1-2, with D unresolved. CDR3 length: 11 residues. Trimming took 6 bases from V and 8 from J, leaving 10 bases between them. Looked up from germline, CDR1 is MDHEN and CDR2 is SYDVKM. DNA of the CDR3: TGTGCCAGCAGCTCTTCGAGAGGCTACACCTTC. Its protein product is CASSSSRGYTF.

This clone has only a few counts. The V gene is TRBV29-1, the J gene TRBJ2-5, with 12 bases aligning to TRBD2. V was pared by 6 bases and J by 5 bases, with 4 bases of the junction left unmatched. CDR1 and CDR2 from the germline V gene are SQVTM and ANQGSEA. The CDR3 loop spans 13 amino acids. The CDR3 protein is CSVRLAGVETQYF. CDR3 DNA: TGCAGCGTGAGACTAGCGGGAGTCGAGACCCAGTACTTC.

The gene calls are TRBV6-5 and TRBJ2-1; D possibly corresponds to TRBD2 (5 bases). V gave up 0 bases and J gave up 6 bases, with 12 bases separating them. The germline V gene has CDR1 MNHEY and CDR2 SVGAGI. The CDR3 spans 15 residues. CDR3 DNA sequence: TGTGCCAGCAGTTACTCACAGACTATTCCCAATGAGCAGTTCTTC. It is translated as CASSYSQTIPNEQFF.

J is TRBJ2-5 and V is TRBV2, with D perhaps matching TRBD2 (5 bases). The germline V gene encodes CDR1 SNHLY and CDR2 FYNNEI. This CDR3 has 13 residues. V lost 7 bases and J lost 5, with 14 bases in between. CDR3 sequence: CASKATGGETQYF. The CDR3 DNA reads TGTGCCAGCAAAGCGACCGGCGGGGAGACCCAGTACTTC. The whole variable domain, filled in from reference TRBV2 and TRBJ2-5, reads EPEVTQTPSHQVTQMGQEVILRCVPISNHLYFYWYRQILGQKVEFLVSFYNNEISEKSEIFDDQFSVERPDGSNFTLKIRSTKLEDSAMYFCASKATGGETQYFGPGTRLLVL.

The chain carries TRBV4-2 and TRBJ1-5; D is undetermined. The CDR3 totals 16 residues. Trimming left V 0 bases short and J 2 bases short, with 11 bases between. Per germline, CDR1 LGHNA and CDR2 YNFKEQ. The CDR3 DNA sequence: TGTGCCAGCAGCCAAGACCAACGAGGAGGCAATCAGCCCCAGCATTTT. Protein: CASSQDQRGGNQPQHF.

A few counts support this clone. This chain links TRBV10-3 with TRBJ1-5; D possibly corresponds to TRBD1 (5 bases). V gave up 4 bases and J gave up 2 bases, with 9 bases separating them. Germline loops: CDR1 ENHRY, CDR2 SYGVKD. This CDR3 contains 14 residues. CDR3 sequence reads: CAISAGAGNQPQHF. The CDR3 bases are TGTGCCATCAGTGCTGGGGCTGGCAATCAGCCCCAGCATTTT.

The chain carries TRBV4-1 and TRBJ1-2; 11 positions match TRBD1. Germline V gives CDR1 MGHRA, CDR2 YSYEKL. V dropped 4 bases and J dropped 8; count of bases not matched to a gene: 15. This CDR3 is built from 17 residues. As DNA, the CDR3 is TGCGCCAGCAGCCCAAGGACAGGGGGCTCCTCGTTTGAAGGCTACACCTTC. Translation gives CASSPRTGGSSFEGYTF.

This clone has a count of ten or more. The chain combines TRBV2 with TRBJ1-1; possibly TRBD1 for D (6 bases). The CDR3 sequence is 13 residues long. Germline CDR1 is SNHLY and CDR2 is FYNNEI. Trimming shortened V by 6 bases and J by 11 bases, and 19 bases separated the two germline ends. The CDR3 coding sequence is TGTGCCAGCAGGGTCACTCAACAGGGCCCCGCTTTCTTT. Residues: CASRVTQQGPAFF.

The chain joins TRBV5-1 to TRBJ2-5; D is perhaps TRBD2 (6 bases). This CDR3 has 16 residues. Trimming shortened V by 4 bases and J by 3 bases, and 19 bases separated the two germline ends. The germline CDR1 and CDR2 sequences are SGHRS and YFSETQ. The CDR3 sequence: CASSPTGVASKETQYF. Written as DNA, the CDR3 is TGCGCCAGCAGCCCCACGGGGGTGGCCAGCAAAGAGACCCAGTACTTC.

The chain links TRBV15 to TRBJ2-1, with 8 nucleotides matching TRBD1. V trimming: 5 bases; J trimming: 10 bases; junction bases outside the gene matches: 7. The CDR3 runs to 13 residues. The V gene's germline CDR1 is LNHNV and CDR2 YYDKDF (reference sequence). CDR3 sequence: CATSGYRGYEQFF. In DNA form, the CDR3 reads TGTGCCACCAGCGGGTACAGGGGGTACGAGCAGTTCTTC.

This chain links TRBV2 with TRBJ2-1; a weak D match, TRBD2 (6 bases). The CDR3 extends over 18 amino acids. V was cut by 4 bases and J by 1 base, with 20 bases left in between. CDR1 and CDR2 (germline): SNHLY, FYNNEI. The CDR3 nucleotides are TGTGCCAGCAGTGGGCCCGGGAGAGGTGCGGAATCCTACAATGAGCAGTTCTTC. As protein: CASSGPGRGAESYNEQFF. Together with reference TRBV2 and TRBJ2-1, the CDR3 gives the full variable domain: EPEVTQTPSHQVTQMGQEVILRCVPISNHLYFYWYRQILGQKVEFLVSFYNNEISEKSEIFDDQFSVERPDGSNFTLKIRSTKLEDSAMYFCASSGPGRGAESYNEQFFGPGTRLTVL.

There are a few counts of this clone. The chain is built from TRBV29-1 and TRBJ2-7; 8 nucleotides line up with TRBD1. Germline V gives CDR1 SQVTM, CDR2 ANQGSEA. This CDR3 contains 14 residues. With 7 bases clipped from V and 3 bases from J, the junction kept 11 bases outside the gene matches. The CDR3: CSAVPAGTGYEQYF. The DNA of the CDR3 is TGCAGCGCCGTCCCGGCCGGGACAGGCTACGAGCAGTACTTC.

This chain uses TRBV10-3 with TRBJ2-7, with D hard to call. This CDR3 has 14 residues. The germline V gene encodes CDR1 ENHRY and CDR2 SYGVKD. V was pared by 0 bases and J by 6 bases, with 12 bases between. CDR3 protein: CAISESPGSSEQYF. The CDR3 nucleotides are TGTGCCATCAGTGAGTCCCCCGGTTCCAGCGAGCAGTACTTC.

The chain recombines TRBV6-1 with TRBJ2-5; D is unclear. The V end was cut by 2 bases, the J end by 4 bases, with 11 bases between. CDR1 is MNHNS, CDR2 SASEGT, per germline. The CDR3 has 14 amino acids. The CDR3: CASSERYIRETQYF. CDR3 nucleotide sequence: TGTGCCAGCAGTGAACGGTATATCCGAGAGACCCAGTACTTC.